Listed here are 7 T cell receptor beta chains from one sample, sequenced in a study of vaccination effects on CD4 cells after COVID-19. CD4+ T cells specific for antigen were expanded with viral peptide pools by the ViraFEST assay before sequencing. A 10-day culture period preceded the isolation of CD4+ T cells. All participants had two doses of either the BNT162b2 or mRNA-1273 vaccine. Libraries were prepared by immunoSEQ multiplex PCR; TCRdb keeps only in-frame clonotypes and omits some of them. The table lists about 33,000 clones, around 70% of them singletons, with approximately 12% in the top ten. These TCRs' antigens remain unknown. The specimen was CD4+ T cells from PBMCs cultured with HCoV-229E spike peptides, collected after COVID-19 vaccination. Source of these receptors: a human donor who received a COVID-19 vaccine.

The V call is TRBV6-5, the J call TRBJ2-7, with TRBD2 matching over 10 bases. Germline assignment: CDR1 MNHEY and CDR2 SVGAGI. This CDR3 spans 15 amino acids. V lost 11 bases and J lost 5; bases outside the gene matches: 15. CDR3 loop: CAVGTAAGGLDEQYF. The CDR3 region has the DNA TGTGCCGTCGGAACCGCAGCGGGAGGGCTTGACGAGCAGTACTTC.

V gene TRBV7-8 combines with J gene TRBJ1-4; TRBD1 matches 9 bases. The CDR3 runs 17 residues. Germline trimming cut 5 bases from V and 7 bases from J; bases unmatched to any gene: 14. CDR1 is SGHVS and CDR2 is FQNEAQ in the germline V gene. CDR3 region: CASSHRDRDMVVEKLFF. The CDR3 DNA reads TGTGCCAGCAGCCACCGGGACAGGGACATGGTGGTTGAAAAACTGTTTTTT.

This rearrangement joins TRBV21-1 to TRBJ2-7; the table's TRBD1 call for D was not verified on the DNA. TRBV21-1 is reported as a pseudogene. This CDR3 contains 17 residues. CDR3 coding DNA: TGTGCCAGCAGCAAAAGAAAAAGGGACAGGGAAATTCCCGAGCAGTACTTC. Its translation: CASSKRKRDREIPEQYF.

V and J are TRBV3-1 (or the pseudogene TRBV3-2) and TRBJ1-3, with D unresolved. Germline CDR1 reads LGHDT; CDR2 reads YNNKEL (reference sequence). The CDR3 totals 16 residues. The germline V and J ends were trimmed by 0 bases and 7 bases, with 16 bases remaining between them. CDR3 sequence reads: CASSQDSAHSVNTIYF. In nucleotides, the CDR3 is TGTGCCAGCAGCCAAGATAGCGCCCACTCGGTGAACACCATATATTTT.

V usage is TRBV9 and J usage is TRBJ2-1; the D is unclear. Trimming removed 1 base from V and 7 bases from J, with 12 bases in between. Germline V gene lookup returns CDR1 SGDLS and CDR2 YYNGEE. CDR3 length equals 14 residues. Here the CDR3 DNA reads TGTGCCAGCAGCGTAACTGGATGGCATAATGAGCAGTTCTTC. It is translated as CASSVTGWHNEQFF.

V is TRBV11-2 and J is TRBJ1-5, with D uncertain. Germline V lookup: CDR1 SGHAT, CDR2 FQNNGV. The CDR3 is 15 amino acids. Trimming took off 1 base at V and 0 bases at J, with 7 bases between the two ends. The CDR3 DNA follows: TGTGCCAGCAGCTTAGGCCAGTATAGCAATCAGCCCCAGCATTTT. This sequence encodes CASSLGQYSNQPQHF.

The chain recombines TRBV20-1 with TRBJ2-7; TRBD1 aligns across 7 bases. The CDR3 contains 11 residues. Germline lookup yields CDR1 DFQATT and CDR2 SNEGSKA (reference sequence). J gave up 6 bases and V 6 bases, and 5 bases lay outside the gene matches. CDR3 region: CSATGTVEQYF. CDR3 nucleotides: TGCAGTGCAACCGGGACAGTCGAGCAGTACTTC.